What follows are 25 T cell receptor delta chains derived from one specimen sequenced in a study of γδ T cells in repeated Plasmodium falciparum infection. TCRdb re-called the multiplex PCR reads through CATT. The sample has tens of thousands of delta-chain clones; 0.75% to 1% are singletons. Bulk repertoires came from Vgamma9/Vdelta2+ or Vdelta2-negative gammadelta T cells flow-sorted from PBMC. The sequenced sample was gamma-delta T cells from blood. Receptors originate from a pool of human donors (malaria-infected and uninfected, not separated).

This clone was seen a handful of times. This DNA translates differently at residue 5 from the TCRdb protein, which is that of a much larger clone; a read error is likely, and the protein shown is the DNA's own translation. The J gene is TRDJ1, the V gene TRDV1; no definite D call. TCRdb leaves out the J gene; it was filled in here by matching the DNA to germline. CDR3 length equals 18 residues. V shed 4 bases and J shed 3 bases, with 24 bases lying between them. Germline V gene lookup returns CDR1 TSWWSYY and CDR2 QGS. The chain's CDR3 is CALGGRTQPPAGSDKLIF. DNA of the CDR3: TGTGCTCTTGGGGGACGAACCCAACCGCCGGCCGGATCCGATAAACTCATCTTT.

This clone has ten or more counts. A read error likely explains why the TCRdb protein, taken from a much larger clone, differs from this DNA's translation at residue 5; the protein shown is translated from the DNA. The genes are TRDV2 and TRDJ3, with TRDD3 matching 7 bases. The J gene, left out of TCRdb, was set here by checking the DNA against germline. CDR3 size: 18 residues. Germline V gives CDR1 GEAIGNYY, CDR2 EKD. The V gene end was trimmed by 3 bases and the J gene end by 0 bases; junction bases not matched to a gene: 7. The CDR3 protein is CACDAGDAHSWDTRQMFF. CDR3 sequence (DNA): TGTGCCTGTGACGCGGGGGATGCCCACTCCTGGGACACCCGACAGATGTTTTTC.

Turning to this clone: TCRdb assigns this DNA the protein of a much larger clone, which departs from its translation at residue 18; this likely reflects a read error, and the protein shown comes from translating the DNA. CDR3 residues: CALGELGFPSFLGGYTDRLIF. CDR3 DNA: TGTGCTCTTGGGGAACTAGGGTTTCCTTCCTTCCTGGGGGGTTACACCGATAGACTCATCTTT. This chain uses TRDV1 with TRDJ1; D could derive from TRDD2 or TRDD3 (7 bases each). The CDR3 is made up of 21 amino acids. The V gene's germline CDR1 is TSWWSYY and CDR2 QGS.

This clone was detected a few times. With a far larger clone one base away, a read error is the likely cause. Other nucleotide sequences in the sample specify the same CDR3. The rearrangement joins TRDV1 to TRDJ1; perhaps TRDD3 as D (10 bases). TCRdb lists no J gene, so it was determined here by aligning the DNA to germline. CDR3 length: 22 amino acids. Germline assignment: CDR1 TSWWSYY and CDR2 QGS. V was shortened by 3 bases and J by 1 base, with 33 bases between the two germline ends. The CDR3 spells CALGEPGLPTFLGDRGTDKLIF. CDR3 nucleotides: TGTGCTCTTGGGGAGCCCGGCCTTCCTACGTTCCTGGGGGATAGGGGCACCGATAAACTCATCTTT.

In the case of this clone: A far larger clone is one nucleotide away, so this likely arose from a read error. The same CDR3 also results from other DNA sequences found in this sample. The chain recombines TRDV1 with TRDJ1; 9 nucleotides align to TRDD3. Assignment of the J gene here rests on matching the DNA to germline, because TCRdb gives none. The CDR3 sequence is 22 residues long. Germline V gene sequence: CDR1 TSWWSYY, CDR2 QGS. The CDR3 DNA reads as TGTGCTCTCGGGGACTATCTTCCCATCGGTATTCACTGGGGGACACACACCGATAAACTCATCTTT. It codes for CALGDYLPIGIHWGTHTDKLIF.

This clone was counted many times. A read error is the likely source, as a far larger clone sits one nucleotide away. The same CDR3 is also encoded by other DNA sequences in this sample. The rearrangement uses TRDV2 and TRDJ1; 13 positions agree with TRDD3. TCRdb leaves out the J gene; it was filled in here by matching the DNA to germline. This CDR3 has 16 residues. Germline V gene sequence: CDR1 GEAIGNYY, CDR2 EKD. Trimming at V came to 0 bases and at J to 5 bases, leaving 5 bases not matched to a gene. In nucleotides, the CDR3 is TGTGCCTGTGACACCGTTACTGGGGGATACGCTGATAAACTCATCTTT. Residues: CACDTVTGGYADKLIF.

This clone has a handful of counts. A far larger clone is a single base away, which makes a read error likely. Other DNA sequences in this sample translate to the same CDR3. The V gene is given as TRDV1, and no J gene call is available; no check of the table's D call, TRDD3, against the DNA was made. CDR3 size: 22 residues. Germline lookup yields CDR1 TSWWSYY and CDR2 QGS. CDR3 nucleotides: TGTGCTCTTGGGAAGATCCCCAAGGACAAAATTCTGGGGGATACGCGCACCGATAAACTCATCTTC. Its translation is CALGKIPKDKILGDTRTDKLIF.

The sample holds a few counts of this clone. The protein that TCRdb holds for this DNA derives from a much larger clone and differs from the translated DNA at residue 12, which likely indicates a read error; the protein shown here is translated from the DNA. The chain is built from TRDV2 and TRDJ1, with D possibly being TRDD3 (7 bases). TCRdb lists no J gene, so it was determined here by aligning the DNA to germline. Per germline, CDR1 GEAIGNYY and CDR2 EKD. Trimming removed 0 bases at V and 0 bases at J, with 37 bases between. The CDR3 has 24 residues. CDR3 DNA sequence: TGTGCCTGTGACACCGGATTGGCGAGTCCTACTGTAGCTGGGGGCCCTCGGAACACCGATAAACTCATCTTT. This gives the protein CACDTGLASPTVAGGPRNTDKLIF.

This clone has only a few counts. This DNA translates differently at residue 16 from the TCRdb protein, which is that of a much larger clone; a read error is likely, and the protein shown is the DNA's own translation. V gene TRDV2 combines with J gene TRDJ1; 11 bases are shared with TRDD3. TCRdb lists no J gene, so it was determined here by aligning the DNA to germline. Germline V gene lookup returns CDR1 GEAIGNYY and CDR2 EKD. This CDR3 contains 19 residues. CDR3 protein: CACDTPWKVGDTYTDELIF. DNA of the CDR3: TGTGCCTGTGACACGCCTTGGAAGGTGGGGGATACGTACACCGATGAACTCATCTTT.

Notes on this clone: A far bigger clonotype differs at one base, so this is likely a read error. Other DNA sequences from this sample encode an identical CDR3 as well. The J gene went uncalled, whereas the V gene is TRDV2; the table's TRDD3 call for D was not verified on the DNA. This CDR3 is built from 16 residues. In germline, CDR1 is GEAIGNYY, CDR2 EKD. CDR3 residues: CACDKSILGDTDKLIF. In DNA form, the CDR3 reads TGTGCCTGTGACAAGTCGATACTGGGGGATACCGATAAGCTCATCTTT.

Regarding this clone: With only one base between it and a far larger clone, this is likely a read error. Within the sample, other DNA sequences also encode this same CDR3. No J gene was called, and the V gene is TRDV1; whether TRDD3, the table's D call, matches the DNA was not checked. Germline CDR1 and CDR2: TSWWSYY and QGS. The CDR3 has 15 residues. CDR3 DNA: TGTGCTCTTGGGGAACTTCGAGATAAAACCGATAAGCTCATCTTT. Translating gives CALGELRDKTDKLIF.

For this clone: A far bigger clonotype differs at one base, so this is likely a read error. Different DNA sequences within this sample yield the same CDR3. Here the V gene is TRDV1, but the J gene went uncalled; the table's D call, TRDD3, has no DNA check behind it. CDR1 is TSWWSYY, CDR2 QGS, per germline. The CDR3 sequence is 20 residues long. The CDR3 sequence: CALGEILPKHWGLYTDKLIF. The CDR3, as DNA: TGTGCTCTTGGGGAAATCCTTCCTAAGCACTGGGGGCTCTACACCGATAAACTCATCTTC.

Details on this clone: TCRdb's entry gives the protein of a much larger clone, which mismatches this DNA's translation at residue 6, likely from a read error; the protein reported here is translated from the DNA. V usage is TRDV1 and J usage is TRDJ1, with D possibly called TRDD2 or TRDD3 (7 bases each). The J gene, left out of TCRdb, was set here by checking the DNA against germline. V dropped 2 bases and J dropped 0 bases, with 49 bases sitting between them. The CDR3 runs 28 residues. Germline V gives CDR1 TSWWSYY, CDR2 QGS. CDR3 DNA: TGTGCTCTTGGGGAAGGACGTTTCCTACAGACCCCTGGGGGCCCAAATCAGATCCCCCTCCCCCACACCGATAAACTCATCTTT. Translation: CALGEGRFLQTPGGPNQIPLPHTDKLIF.

About this clone itself: This is likely an artifact of a read error, given a far larger clone one base away. This sample also contains other DNA sequences that code for the same CDR3. The rearrangement uses TRDV1 and TRDJ1; 12 nucleotides match TRDD3. Looked up from germline, CDR1 is TSWWSYY and CDR2 is QGS. This CDR3 is built from 21 residues. CDR3 residues: CALGEYYPNNYWGIPTDKLIF. Written as DNA, the CDR3 is TGTGCTCTCGGGGAATACTACCCTAACAACTACTGGGGGATACCCACCGATAAACTCATCTTT.

About this clone itself: This likely traces to a read error, being one base from a far larger clone. The same CDR3 arises from other DNA sequences in this sample as well. This chain connects TRDV2 to TRDJ1; TRDD2 is a possible D gene (5 bases). The J gene is not listed in TCRdb, so it was assigned here from a DNA match to germline. Germline V gene lookup returns CDR1 GEAIGNYY and CDR2 EKD. The CDR3 contains 16 residues. The CDR3 region is CACDRAYAPSTDKLIF. DNA of the CDR3: TGTGCCTGTGACAGGGCCTACGCCCCATCCACCGACAAACTCATCTTT.

This clone has more than one count but fewer than ten. TCRdb attributes to this sequence the protein of a much larger clone, which differs from the DNA translation at residue 8; a read error is likely, and the protein displayed is translated from the DNA. This chain links TRDV2 with TRDJ1; D may be TRDD3 (7 bases). TCRdb gives no J gene; it was assigned here by matching the DNA to germline. The CDR3 consists of 18 residues. Trimming left V 6 bases short and J 0 bases short, with 25 bases between. Germline assignment: CDR1 GEAIGNYY and CDR2 EKD. CDR3 bases: TGTGCCTGTTCTTCCTTGGGTATTGGGGGACCTTACACCGATAAACTCATCTTT. Encoded protein: CACSSLGIGGPYTDKLIF.

There are a few counts of this clone. A read error is likely here: a far larger clone is one base away. Other DNA sequences in the sample encode the same CDR3. The chain has TRDV2 and TRDJ1; 8 bases are shared with TRDD3. The J gene is absent in TCRdb and was assigned here via DNA matching to germline. The CDR3 is 16 amino acids. The germline V gene encodes CDR1 GEAIGNYY and CDR2 EKD. With V trimmed by 1 base and J by 3 bases, 9 bases remained unmatched. The CDR3 here is CACDTLGARGADKLIF. The CDR3, as DNA: TGTGCCTGTGACACACTGGGGGCCCGTGGGGCCGATAAACTCATCTTT.

This clone showed up many times. The protein TCRdb lists belongs to a much larger clone and differs from this DNA's translation at residue 12, which points to a read error; the protein shown is made from the DNA. The rearrangement joins TRDV2 to TRDJ1; perhaps D is TRDD2 or TRDD3 (6 bases each). The germline CDR1 and CDR2 sequences are GEAIGNYY and EKD. V was clipped by 3 bases and J by 4 bases, with 26 bases between them. CDR3 size: 18 residues. The DNA of the CDR3 is TGTGCCTGTGACCAAATGGCCTTCCCGGGGGACAGGAGCGATAAACTCATCTTT. It yields the protein CACDQMAFPGDRSDKLIF.

This clone was seen only a few times. The TCRdb record carries a much larger clone's protein, which differs from this DNA's translation at residue 11; a read error is the likely cause, and the protein listed here is the DNA translation. V is TRDV1 and J is TRDJ1, with D perhaps TRDD3 (5 bases). No J gene was available from TCRdb, and it was assigned here by a germline match of the DNA. Trimming took 3 bases from V and 3 from J, leaving 26 bases between them. The length of the CDR3 is 19 residues. Germline loops: CDR1 TSWWSYY, CDR2 QGS. CDR3 in amino acids: CALGEPPGVISQYADKLIF. CDR3 in DNA: TGTGCTCTTGGGGAGCCGCCGGGGGTTATCTCCCAGTACGCCGATAAACTCATCTTT.

A note on this clone: TCRdb's protein, taken from a much larger clone, differs from this DNA's translation at residue 6, likely owing to a read error; the protein displayed comes from the DNA. The rearrangement joins TRDV2 to TRDJ1, with 10 bases matching TRDD3. TCRdb offers no J gene call, so here the DNA was matched to germline to obtain one. Per the germline V gene, CDR1 is GEAIGNYY and CDR2 is EKD. Trimming at V came to 3 bases and at J to 0 bases, leaving 15 bases not matched to a gene. The CDR3 runs to 19 residues. CDR3 in amino acids: CACDPQTGDTPNDTDKLIF. As DNA, the CDR3 is TGTGCCTGTGACCCTCAGACGGGGGATACGCCTAACGACACCGATAAACTCATCTTT.

This clone turned up a few times. This DNA's translation and the protein TCRdb lists, from a much larger clone, do not match at residue 12, likely due to a read error; the protein shown is translated from the DNA. The chain carries TRDV1 and TRDJ1; 7 bases line up with TRDD2. In germline, CDR1 is TSWWSYY, CDR2 QGS. J lost 3 bases, V lost 3 bases, and 19 bases had no gene match. This CDR3 region has 19 residues. The chain's CDR3 is CALGDVVPTLLEAPDKLIF. DNA for the CDR3: TGTGCTCTTGGGGACGTGGTTCCTACGCTACTGGAGGCTCCCGATAAACTCATCTTT.

This clone was recorded at least ten times. This DNA's translation and the protein TCRdb lists, from a much larger clone, do not match at residue 5, likely due to a read error; the protein shown is translated from the DNA. The gene calls are TRDV2 and TRDJ1; TRDD3 aligns across 8 bases. Losses at the gene ends were 3 bases for V and 0 bases for J; bases not matched to a gene: 20. The length of the CDR3 is 20 residues. Germline V gene lookup returns CDR1 GEAIGNYY and CDR2 EKD. Here the CDR3 DNA reads TGTGCCTGTGACGCCGTGAGTGGGGGATCCCCCTTTCTCTACACCGATAAACTCATCTTT. This gives the protein CACDAVSGGSPFLYTDKLIF.

As regards this clone: A read error likely explains why the TCRdb protein, taken from a much larger clone, differs from this DNA's translation at residue 6; the protein shown is translated from the DNA. CDR3 amino acids: CACDPTGTGDSWDTRQMFF. CDR3 DNA: TGTGCCTGTGACCCCACGGGGACGGGTGACTCCTGGGACACCCGACAGATGTTTTTC. The chain joins TRDV2 to TRDJ3; possibly TRDD3 for D (5 bases). TCRdb is silent on the J gene; assignment here came from matching the DNA to germline. CDR1 GEAIGNYY and CDR2 EKD come from the germline V gene. This CDR3 spans 19 amino acids. The V gene lost 3 bases and the J gene lost 0 bases, with 17 bases spanning the gap.

This clone was recorded a few times. A far larger clone is only one base removed, so a read error is likely. The same CDR3 also results from other DNA sequences found in this sample. The genes are TRDV2 and TRDJ1, with D maybe TRDD3 (6 bases). Since TCRdb gives no J gene, matching the DNA to germline was used here to assign it. Germline assignment: CDR1 GEAIGNYY and CDR2 EKD. This CDR3 spans 16 amino acids. The CDR3 sequence is CACEGGGPPSADKLIF. CDR3 in DNA: TGTGCTTGTGAAGGTGGGGGTCCCCCTTCGGCCGATAAACTCATCTTT.

This clone showed up just a few times. This DNA's translation differs at residue 13 from TCRdb's protein, which comes from a much larger clone; a read error is likely, and the protein shown is translated from the DNA. The chain uses TRDV1 and TRDJ1, with 8 bases aligning to TRDD3. After removal of 2 bases from V and 0 bases from J, the junction contained 32 bases not matched to a gene. Germline V gives CDR1 TSWWSYY, CDR2 QGS. CDR3 length: 25 residues. Here the CDR3 DNA reads TGTGCTCTTGGGGAAAAGGTACCCCCAAATCCCCTGAGATGGGATACGCCCCATTACACCGATAAACTCATCTTT. This codes for CALGEKVPPNPLRWDTPHYTDKLIF.